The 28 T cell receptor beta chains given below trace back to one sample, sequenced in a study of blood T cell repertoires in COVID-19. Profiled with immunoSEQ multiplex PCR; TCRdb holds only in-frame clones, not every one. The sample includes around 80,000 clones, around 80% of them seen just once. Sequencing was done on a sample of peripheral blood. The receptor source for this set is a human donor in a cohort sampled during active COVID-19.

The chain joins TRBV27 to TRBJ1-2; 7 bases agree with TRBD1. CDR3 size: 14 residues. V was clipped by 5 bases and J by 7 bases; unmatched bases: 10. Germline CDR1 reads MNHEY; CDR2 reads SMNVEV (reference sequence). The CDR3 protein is CASSPFTGAGGYTF. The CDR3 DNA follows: TGTGCCAGCAGTCCCTTTACAGGGGCTGGTGGCTACACCTTC.

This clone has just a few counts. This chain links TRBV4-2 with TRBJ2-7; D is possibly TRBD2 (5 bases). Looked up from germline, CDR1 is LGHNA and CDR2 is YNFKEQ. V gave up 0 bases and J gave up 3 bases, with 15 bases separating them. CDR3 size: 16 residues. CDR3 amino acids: CASSQERRRGRYEQYF. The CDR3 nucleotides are TGTGCCAGCAGCCAAGAACGGAGGCGAGGTCGCTACGAGCAGTACTTC.

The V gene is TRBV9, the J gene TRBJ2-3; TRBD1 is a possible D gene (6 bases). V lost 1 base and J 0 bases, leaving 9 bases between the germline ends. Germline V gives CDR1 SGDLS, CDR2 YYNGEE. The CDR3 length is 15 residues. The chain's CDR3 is CASSVLGASTDTQYF. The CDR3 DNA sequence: TGTGCCAGCAGCGTATTGGGGGCTAGCACAGATACGCAGTATTTT.

This CDR3 reads CASSPGQGNEKLFF. The CDR3 nucleotides are TGTGCCAGCAGCCCGGGACAGGGTAATGAAAAACTGTTTTTT. This sequence joins TRBV7-9 and TRBJ1-4; 9 nucleotides match TRBD1. This CDR3 is 14 amino acids long. CDR1 is SEHNR, CDR2 FQNEAQ, per germline (reference sequence). Losses at the gene ends were 5 bases for V and 4 bases for J; bases not matched to a gene: 2.

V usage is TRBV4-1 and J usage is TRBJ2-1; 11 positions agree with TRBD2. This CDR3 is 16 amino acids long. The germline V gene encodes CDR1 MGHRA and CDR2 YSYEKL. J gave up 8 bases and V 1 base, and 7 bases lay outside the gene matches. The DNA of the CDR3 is TGCGCCAGCAGCCAAGGGCTAGCGGGGGGTTGGTATGAGCAGTTCTTC. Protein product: CASSQGLAGGWYEQFF.

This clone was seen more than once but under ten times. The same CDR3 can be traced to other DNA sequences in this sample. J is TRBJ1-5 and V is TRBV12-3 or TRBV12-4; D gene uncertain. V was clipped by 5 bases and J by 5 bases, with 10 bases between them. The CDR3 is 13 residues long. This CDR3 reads CASSDYTYQPQHF. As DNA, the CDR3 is TGTGCCAGCAGTGACTACACGTATCAGCCCCAGCATTTT.

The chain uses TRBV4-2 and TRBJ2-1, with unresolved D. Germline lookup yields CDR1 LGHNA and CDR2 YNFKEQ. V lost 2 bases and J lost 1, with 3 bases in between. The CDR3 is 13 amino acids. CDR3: CASSQLSYNEQFF. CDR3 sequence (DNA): TGTGCCAGCAGCCAACTATCCTACAATGAGCAGTTCTTC.

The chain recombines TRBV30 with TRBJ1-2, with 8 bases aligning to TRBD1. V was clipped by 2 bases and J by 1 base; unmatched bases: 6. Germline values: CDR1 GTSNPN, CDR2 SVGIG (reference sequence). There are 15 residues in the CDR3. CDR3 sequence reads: CAWSTGQALNYGYTF. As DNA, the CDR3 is TGTGCCTGGAGTACGGGACAGGCCCTTAACTATGGCTACACCTTC.

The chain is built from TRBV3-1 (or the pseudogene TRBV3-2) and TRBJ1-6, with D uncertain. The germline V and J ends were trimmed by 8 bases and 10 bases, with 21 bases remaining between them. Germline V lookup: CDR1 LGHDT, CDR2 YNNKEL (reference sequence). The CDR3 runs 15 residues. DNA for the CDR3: TGTGCCAGCCGCGCGGTTGGGTTCGACGGATCACCCCTCCACTTT. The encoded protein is CASRAVGFDGSPLHF.

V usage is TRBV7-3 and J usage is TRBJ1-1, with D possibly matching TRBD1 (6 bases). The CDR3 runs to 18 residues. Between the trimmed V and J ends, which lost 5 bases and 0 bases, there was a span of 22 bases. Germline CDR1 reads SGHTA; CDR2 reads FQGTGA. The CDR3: CASSPFETGQYMNTEAFF. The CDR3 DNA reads TGTGCCAGCAGCCCCTTTGAGACAGGCCAGTACATGAACACTGAAGCTTTCTTT.

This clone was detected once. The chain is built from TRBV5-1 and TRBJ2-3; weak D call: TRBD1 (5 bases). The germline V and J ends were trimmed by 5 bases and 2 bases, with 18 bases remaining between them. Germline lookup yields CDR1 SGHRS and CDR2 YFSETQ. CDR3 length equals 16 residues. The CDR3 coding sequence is TGCGCCAGCAGACCCCCGACAGCCTTACCCACAGATACGCAGTATTTT. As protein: CASRPPTALPTDTQYF.

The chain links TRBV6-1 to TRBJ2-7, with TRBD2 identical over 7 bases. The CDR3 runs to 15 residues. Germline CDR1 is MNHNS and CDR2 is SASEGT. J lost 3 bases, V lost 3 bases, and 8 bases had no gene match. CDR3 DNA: TGTGCCAGCAGTGAGGTCCCGGGACTAAGCTACGAGCAGTACTTC. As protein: CASSEVPGLSYEQYF.

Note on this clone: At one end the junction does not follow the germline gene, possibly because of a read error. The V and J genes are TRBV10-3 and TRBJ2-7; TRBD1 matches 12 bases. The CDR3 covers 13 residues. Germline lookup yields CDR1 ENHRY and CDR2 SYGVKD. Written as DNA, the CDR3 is TGTGCCATCAGTGAGTCTACGGGACAGGGGGCTCACTTC. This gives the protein CAISESTGQGAHF.

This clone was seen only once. CDR3 DNA: TGTGCCAGCATCATCCGTGGAGTAATCGGGACTGAAGCTTTCTTT. This sequence encodes CASIIRGVIGTEAFF. The gene calls are TRBV6-5 and TRBJ1-1, with unresolved D. The CDR3 has 15 residues. Trimming removed 7 bases from V and 5 bases from J, with 20 bases in between. Germline CDR1 is MNHEY and CDR2 is SVGAGI.

CDR3 sequence reads: CASSPQGTGDTGELFF. The CDR3 nucleotides are TGTGCCAGCTCACCACAAGGGACAGGGGACACCGGGGAGCTGTTTTTT. The genes are TRBV18 and TRBJ2-2; 10 bases are shared with TRBD1. CDR1 is KGHSH, CDR2 LQKENI, per germline. This CDR3 spans 16 amino acids. The J segment lost 3 bases and the V segment lost 1 base, leaving 2 bases of the junction unmatched.

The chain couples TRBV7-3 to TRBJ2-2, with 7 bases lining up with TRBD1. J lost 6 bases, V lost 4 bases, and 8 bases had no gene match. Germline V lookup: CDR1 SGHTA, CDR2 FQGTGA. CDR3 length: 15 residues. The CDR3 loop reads CASSSPNQGAGELFF. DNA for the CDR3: TGTGCCAGCAGCTCCCCAAACCAGGGGGCCGGGGAGCTGTTTTTT.

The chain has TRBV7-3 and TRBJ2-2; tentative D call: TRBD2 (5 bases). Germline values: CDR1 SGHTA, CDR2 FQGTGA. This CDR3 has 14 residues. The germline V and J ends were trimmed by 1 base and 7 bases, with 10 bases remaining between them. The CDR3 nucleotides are TGTGCCAGCAGCTTAAGTCTAGCCGGCGGGGAGCTGTTTTTT. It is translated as CASSLSLAGGELFF. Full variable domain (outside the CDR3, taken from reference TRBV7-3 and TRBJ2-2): GAGVSQTPSNKVTEKGKYVELRCDPISGHTALYWYRQSLGQGPEFLIYFQGTGAADDSGLPNDRFFAVRPEGSVSTLKIQRTERGDSAVYLCASSLSLAGGELFFGEGSRLTVL.

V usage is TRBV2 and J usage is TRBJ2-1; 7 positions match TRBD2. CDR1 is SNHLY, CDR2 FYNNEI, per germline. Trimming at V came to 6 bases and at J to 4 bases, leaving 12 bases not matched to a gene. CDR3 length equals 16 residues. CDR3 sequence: CASRKYGGKSYNEQFF. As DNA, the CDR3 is TGTGCCAGCAGGAAATACGGGGGGAAATCATACAATGAGCAGTTCTTC.

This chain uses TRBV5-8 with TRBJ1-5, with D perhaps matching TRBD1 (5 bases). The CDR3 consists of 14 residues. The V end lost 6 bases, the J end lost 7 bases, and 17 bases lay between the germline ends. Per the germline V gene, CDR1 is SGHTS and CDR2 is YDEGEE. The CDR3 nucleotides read TGTGCCAGCAAGAAGGGGCGTTTGGGGCAGCCCCAGCATTTT. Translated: CASKKGRLGQPQHF. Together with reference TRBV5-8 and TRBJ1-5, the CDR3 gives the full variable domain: EAGVTQSPTHLIKTRGQQATLRCSPISGHTSVYWYQQALGLGLQFLLWYDEGEERNRGNFPPRFSGRQFPNYSSELNVNALELEDSALYLCASKKGRLGQPQHFGDGTRLSIL.

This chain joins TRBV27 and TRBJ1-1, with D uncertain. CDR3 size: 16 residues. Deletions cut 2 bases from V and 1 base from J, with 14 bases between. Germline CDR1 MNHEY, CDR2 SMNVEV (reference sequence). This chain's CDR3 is CASSLKGWRANTEAFF. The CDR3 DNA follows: TGTGCCAGCAGTTTAAAAGGGTGGCGGGCGAACACTGAAGCTTTCTTT.

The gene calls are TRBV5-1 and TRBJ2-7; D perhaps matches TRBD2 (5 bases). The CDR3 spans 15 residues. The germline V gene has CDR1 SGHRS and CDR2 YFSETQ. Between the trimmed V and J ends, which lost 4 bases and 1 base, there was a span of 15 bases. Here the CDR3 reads CASSLGRGVSYEQYF. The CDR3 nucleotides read TGCGCCAGCAGCCTCGGACGGGGAGTTTCCTACGAGCAGTACTTC. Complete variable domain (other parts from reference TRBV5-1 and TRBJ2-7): KAGVTQTPRYLIKTRGQQVTLSCSPISGHRSVSWYQQTPGQGLQFLFEYFSETQRNKGNFPGRFSGRQFSNSRSEMNVSTLELGDSALYLCASSLGRGVSYEQYFGPGTRLTVT.

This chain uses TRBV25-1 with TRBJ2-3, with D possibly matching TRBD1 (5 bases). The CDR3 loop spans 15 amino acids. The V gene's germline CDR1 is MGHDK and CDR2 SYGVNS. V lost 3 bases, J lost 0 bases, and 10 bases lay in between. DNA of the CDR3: TGTGCCAGCAGTGACCTTTACAGGAGCACAGATACGCAGTATTTT. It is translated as CASSDLYRSTDTQYF. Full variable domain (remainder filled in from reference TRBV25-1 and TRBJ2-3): EADIYQTPRYLVIGTGKKITLECSQTMGHDKMYWYQQDPGMELHLIHYSYGVNSTEKGDLSSESTVSRIRTEHFPLTLESARPSHTSQYLCASSDLYRSTDTQYFGPGTRLTVL.

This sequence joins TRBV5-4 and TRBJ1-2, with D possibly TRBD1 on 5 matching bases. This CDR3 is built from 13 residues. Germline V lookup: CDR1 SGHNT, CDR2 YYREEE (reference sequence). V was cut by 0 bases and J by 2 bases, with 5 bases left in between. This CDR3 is CASSLGGNYGYTF. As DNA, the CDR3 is TGTGCCAGCAGCTTGGGGGGCAACTATGGCTACACCTTC. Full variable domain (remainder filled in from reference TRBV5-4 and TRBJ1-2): ETGVTQSPTHLIKTRGQQVTLRCSSQSGHNTVSWYQQALGQGPQFIFQYYREEENGRGNFPPRFSGLQFPNYSSELNVNALELDDSALYLCASSLGGNYGYTFGSGTRLTVV.

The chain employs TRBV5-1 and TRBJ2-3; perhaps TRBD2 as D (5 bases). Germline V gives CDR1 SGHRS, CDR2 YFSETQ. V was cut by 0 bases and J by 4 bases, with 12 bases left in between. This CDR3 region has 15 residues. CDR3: CASSLGLAEADTQYF. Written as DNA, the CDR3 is TGCGCCAGCAGCTTGGGACTGGCGGAGGCAGATACGCAGTATTTT.

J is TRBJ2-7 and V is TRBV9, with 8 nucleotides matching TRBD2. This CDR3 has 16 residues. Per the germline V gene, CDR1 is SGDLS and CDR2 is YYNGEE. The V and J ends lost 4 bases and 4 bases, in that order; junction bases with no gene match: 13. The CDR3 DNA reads TGTGCCAGCAGCCCCCGGGGGGGGCGGGGGGCTTACGAGCAGTACTTC. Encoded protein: CASSPRGGRGAYEQYF.

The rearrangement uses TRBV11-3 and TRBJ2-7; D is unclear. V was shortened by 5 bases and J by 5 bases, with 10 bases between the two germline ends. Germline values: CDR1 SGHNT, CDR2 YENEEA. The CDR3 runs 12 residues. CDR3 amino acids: CASSNLTHEQYF. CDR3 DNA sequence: TGTGCCAGCAGCAATCTAACCCACGAGCAGTACTTC.

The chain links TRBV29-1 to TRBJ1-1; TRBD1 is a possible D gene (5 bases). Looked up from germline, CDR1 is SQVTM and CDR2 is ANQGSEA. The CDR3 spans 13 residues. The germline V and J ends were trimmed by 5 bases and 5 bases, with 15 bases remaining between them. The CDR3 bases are TGCAGCGTTATGTGGGGCCCTGGGACTGAAGCTTTCTTT. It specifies CSVMWGPGTEAFF.

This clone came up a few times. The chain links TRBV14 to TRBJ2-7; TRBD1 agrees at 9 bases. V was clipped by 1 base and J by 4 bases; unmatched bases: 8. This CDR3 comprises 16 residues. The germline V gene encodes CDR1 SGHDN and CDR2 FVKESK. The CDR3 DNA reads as TGTGCCAGCAGCCAAGCCTTCTGGACAGGGGTGTACGAGCAGTACTTC. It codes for CASSQAFWTGVYEQYF.